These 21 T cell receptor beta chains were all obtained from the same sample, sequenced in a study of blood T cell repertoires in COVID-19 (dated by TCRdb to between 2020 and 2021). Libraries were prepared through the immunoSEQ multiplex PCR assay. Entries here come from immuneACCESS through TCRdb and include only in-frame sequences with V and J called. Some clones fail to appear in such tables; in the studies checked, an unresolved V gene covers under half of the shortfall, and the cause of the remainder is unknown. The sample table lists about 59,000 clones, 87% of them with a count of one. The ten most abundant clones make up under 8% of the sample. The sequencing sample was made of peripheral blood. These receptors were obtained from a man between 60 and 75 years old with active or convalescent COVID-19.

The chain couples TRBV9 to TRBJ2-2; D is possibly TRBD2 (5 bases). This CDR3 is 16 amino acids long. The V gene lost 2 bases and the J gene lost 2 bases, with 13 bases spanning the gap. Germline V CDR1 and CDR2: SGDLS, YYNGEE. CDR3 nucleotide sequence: TGTGCCAGCAGCGTGAGGGAAAGGCTTAACACCGGGGAGCTGTTTTTT. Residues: CASSVRERLNTGELFF.

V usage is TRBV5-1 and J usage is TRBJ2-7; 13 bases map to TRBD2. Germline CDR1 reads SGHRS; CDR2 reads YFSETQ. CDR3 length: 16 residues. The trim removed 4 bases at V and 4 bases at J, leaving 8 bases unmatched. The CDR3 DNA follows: TGCGCCAGCAGCCCCCCGGGACTAGCGGGAAGATACGAGCAGTACTTC. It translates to CASSPPGLAGRYEQYF. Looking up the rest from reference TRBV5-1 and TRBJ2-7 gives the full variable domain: KAGVTQTPRYLIKTRGQQVTLSCSPISGHRSVSWYQQTPGQGLQFLFEYFSETQRNKGNFPGRFSGRQFSNSRSEMNVSTLELGDSALYLCASSPPGLAGRYEQYFGPGTRLTVT.

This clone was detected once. CDR3 residues: CASRNNRDGYTF. CDR3 bases: TGTGCCAGCAGAAATAACAGGGATGGCTACACCTTC. The rearrangement joins TRBV6-5 to TRBJ1-2, with D possibly being TRBD1 (6 bases). CDR1 and CDR2 from the germline V gene are MNHEY and SVGAGI. The CDR3 covers 12 residues. Trimming cost V 6 bases and J 6 bases, with 11 bases left between them.

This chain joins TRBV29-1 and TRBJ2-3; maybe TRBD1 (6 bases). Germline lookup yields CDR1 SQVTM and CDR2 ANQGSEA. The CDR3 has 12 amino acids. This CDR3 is CGVDSSADTQYF. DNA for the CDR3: TGCGGGGTGGACAGTAGCGCAGATACGCAGTATTTT.

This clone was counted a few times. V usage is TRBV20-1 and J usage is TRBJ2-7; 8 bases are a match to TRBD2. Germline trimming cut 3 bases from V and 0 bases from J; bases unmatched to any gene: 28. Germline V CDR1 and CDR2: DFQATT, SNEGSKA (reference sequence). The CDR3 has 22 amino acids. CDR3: CSASTLTFSRGLGIIPSYEQYF. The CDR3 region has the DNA TGCAGTGCTAGTACCTTAACCTTTTCCCGGGGACTAGGTATTATTCCCTCCTACGAGCAGTACTTC.

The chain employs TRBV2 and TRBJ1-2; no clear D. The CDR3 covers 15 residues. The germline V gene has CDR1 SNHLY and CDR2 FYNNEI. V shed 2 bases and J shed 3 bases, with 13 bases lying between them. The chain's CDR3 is CASSETLTVDYGYTF. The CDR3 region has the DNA TGTGCCAGCAGTGAAACTCTTACAGTCGACTATGGCTACACCTTC.

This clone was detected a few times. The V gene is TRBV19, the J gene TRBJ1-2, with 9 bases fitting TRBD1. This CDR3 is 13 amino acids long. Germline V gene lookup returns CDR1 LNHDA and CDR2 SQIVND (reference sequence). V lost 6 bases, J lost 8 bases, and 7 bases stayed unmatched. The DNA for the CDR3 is TGTGCCAGTAGATGGGACAGGGAGACCGGCTACACCTTC. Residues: CASRWDRETGYTF. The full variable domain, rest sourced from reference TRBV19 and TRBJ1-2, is DGGITQSPKYLFRKEGQNVTLSCEQNLNHDAMYWYRQDPGQGLRLIYYSQIVNDFQKGDIAEGYSVSREKKESFPLTVTSAQKNPTAFYLCASRWDRETGYTFGSGTRLTVV.

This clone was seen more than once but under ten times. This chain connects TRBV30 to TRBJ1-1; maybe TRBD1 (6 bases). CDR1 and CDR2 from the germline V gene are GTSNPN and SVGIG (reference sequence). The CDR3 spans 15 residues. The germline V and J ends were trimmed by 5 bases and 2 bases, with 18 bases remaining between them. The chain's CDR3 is CAWGPNRDLNTEAFF. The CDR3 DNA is TGTGCCTGGGGCCCCAACAGGGATTTAAACACTGAAGCTTTCTTT.

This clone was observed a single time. CDR3 DNA: TGTGCCAGCATCTGGGATCAGGGGGGCGAGCAGTACTTC. This encodes CASIWDQGGEQYF. This sequence joins TRBV2 and TRBJ2-7, with a possible D match to TRBD1 (7 bases). Germline V gene lookup returns CDR1 SNHLY and CDR2 FYNNEI. V lost 7 bases, J lost 6 bases, and 16 bases lay in between. The length of the CDR3 is 13 residues. The entire variable domain, with the rest obtained from reference TRBV2 and TRBJ2-7, is as follows: EPEVTQTPSHQVTQMGQEVILRCVPISNHLYFYWYRQILGQKVEFLVSFYNNEISEKSEIFDDQFSVERPDGSNFTLKIRSTKLEDSAMYFCASIWDQGGEQYFGPGTRLTVT.

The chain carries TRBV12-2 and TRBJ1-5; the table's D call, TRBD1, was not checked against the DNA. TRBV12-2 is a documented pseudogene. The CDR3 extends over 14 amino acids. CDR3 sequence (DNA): TGTGCAAGTCGTCCTGACAGGGCGTCACGACCCCAGCATTTT. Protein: CASRPDRASRPQHF.

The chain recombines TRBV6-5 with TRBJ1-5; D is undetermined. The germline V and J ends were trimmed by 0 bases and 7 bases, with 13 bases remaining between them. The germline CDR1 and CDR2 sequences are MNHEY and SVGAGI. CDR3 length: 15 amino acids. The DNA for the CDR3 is TGTGCCAGCAGTTACTCAACAGATGGTGGACAGCCCCAGCATTTT. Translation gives CASSYSTDGGQPQHF.

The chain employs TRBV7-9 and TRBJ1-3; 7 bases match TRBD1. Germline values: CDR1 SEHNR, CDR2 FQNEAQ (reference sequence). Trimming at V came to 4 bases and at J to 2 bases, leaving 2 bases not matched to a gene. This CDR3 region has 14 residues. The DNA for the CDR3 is TGTGCCAGCAGCTCGACAGGGCCTGGAAACACCATATATTTT. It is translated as CASSSTGPGNTIYF. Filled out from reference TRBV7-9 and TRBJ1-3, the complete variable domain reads DTGVSQNPRHKITKRGQNVTFRCDPISEHNRLYWYRQTLGQGPEFLTYFQNEAQLEKSRLLSDRFSAERPKGSFSTLEIQRTEQGDSAMYLCASSSTGPGNTIYFGEGSWLTVV.

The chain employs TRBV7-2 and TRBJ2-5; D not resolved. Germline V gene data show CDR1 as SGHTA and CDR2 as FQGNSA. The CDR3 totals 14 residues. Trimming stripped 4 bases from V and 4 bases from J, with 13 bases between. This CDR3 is CASSYQVLVETQYF. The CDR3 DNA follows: TGTGCCAGCAGCTACCAGGTCTTGGTAGAGACCCAGTACTTC.

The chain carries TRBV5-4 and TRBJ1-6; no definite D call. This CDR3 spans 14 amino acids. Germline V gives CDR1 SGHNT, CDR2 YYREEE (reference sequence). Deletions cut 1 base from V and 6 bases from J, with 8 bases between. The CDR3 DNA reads TGTGCCAGCAGCTTGAACAGTTTTAATTCACCCCTCCACTTT. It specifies CASSLNSFNSPLHF. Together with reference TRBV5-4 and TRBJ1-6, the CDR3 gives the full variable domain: ETGVTQSPTHLIKTRGQQVTLRCSSQSGHNTVSWYQQALGQGPQFIFQYYREEENGRGNFPPRFSGLQFPNYSSELNVNALELDDSALYLCASSLNSFNSPLHFGNGTRLTVT.

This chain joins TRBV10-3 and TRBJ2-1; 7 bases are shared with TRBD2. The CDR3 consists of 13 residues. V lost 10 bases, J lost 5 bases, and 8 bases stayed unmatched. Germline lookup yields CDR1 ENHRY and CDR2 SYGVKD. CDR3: CATSGLENNEQFF. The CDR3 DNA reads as TGTGCCACCTCCGGACTAGAGAACAATGAGCAGTTCTTC.

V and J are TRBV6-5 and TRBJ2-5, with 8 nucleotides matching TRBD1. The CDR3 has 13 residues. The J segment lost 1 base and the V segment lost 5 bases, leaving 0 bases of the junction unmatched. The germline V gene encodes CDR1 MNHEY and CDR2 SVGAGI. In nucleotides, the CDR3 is TGTGCCAGCAGTACAGGGGGCCAAGAGACCCAGTACTTC. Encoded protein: CASSTGGQETQYF.

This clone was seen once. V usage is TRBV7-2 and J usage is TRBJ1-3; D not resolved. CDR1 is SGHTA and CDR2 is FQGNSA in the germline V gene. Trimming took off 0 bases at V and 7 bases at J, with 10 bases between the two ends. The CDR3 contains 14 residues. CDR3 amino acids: CASSLARRGNTIYF. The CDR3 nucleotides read TGTGCCAGCAGCTTAGCACGGAGAGGTAACACCATATATTTT.

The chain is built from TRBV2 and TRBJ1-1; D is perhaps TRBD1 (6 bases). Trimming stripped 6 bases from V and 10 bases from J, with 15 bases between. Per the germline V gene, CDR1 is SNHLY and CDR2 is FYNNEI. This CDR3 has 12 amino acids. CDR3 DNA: TGTGCCAGCAGCGGACAGAATTCGGCAGCTTTCTTT. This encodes CASSGQNSAAFF.

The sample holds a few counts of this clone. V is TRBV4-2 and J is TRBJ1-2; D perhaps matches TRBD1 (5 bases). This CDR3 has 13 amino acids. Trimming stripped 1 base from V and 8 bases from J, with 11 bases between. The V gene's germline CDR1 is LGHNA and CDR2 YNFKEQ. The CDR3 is CASSQAGIQGYTF. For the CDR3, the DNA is TGTGCCAGCAGCCAAGCAGGGATCCAGGGCTACACCTTC.

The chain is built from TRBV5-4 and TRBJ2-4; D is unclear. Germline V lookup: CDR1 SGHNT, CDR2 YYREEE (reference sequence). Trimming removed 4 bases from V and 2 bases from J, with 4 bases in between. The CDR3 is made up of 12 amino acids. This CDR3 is CASSLPKNIQYF. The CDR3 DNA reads TGTGCCAGCAGCCTCCCCAAAAACATTCAGTACTTC.

This CDR3 reads CSATERAGHSYNEQFF. The CDR3 DNA sequence: TGCAGTGCTACTGAGCGGGCCGGGCACTCCTACAATGAGCAGTTCTTC. The chain joins TRBV20-1 to TRBJ2-1, with D possibly TRBD2 on 6 matching bases. This CDR3 comprises 16 residues. The V end was cut by 4 bases, the J end by 0 bases, with 16 bases between. Germline lookup yields CDR1 DFQATT and CDR2 SNEGSKA (reference sequence).